This TCR beta chain comes out of a study of Ad26.COV2.S vaccination and SARS-CoV-2 variants. Study context: Ad26.COV2.S shots went into the muscle once or twice, 56 days apart. Study-level findings and limits: Total T cell responses were possibly underestimated by TCR breadth and depth analyses.

The CDR3 totals 15 residues. Germline assignment: CDR1 SGDLS and CDR2 YYNGEE. V was clipped by 3 bases and J by 4 bases; unmatched bases: 6. Sample treatment: roughly 19 received Ad26.COV2.S at low or high dose, single or two shots; 5 received placebo; per-sample allocation not given. The samples date from day 63 after the first vaccine or placebo injection. The individual, an adult aged 18-55 years, was a donor in Boston. A remark on this clone: Its antigen remains unidentified.

Profiling relied on immunoSEQ multiplex PCR, and the TCRdb table lists in-frame clones only, not all of them. The data contain 430,000 or so clones, about 93% of them seen just once; the ten biggest clones take up 10% to 15%. This clonotype was sampled from a person between 18 and 65 years old who received the Ad26.COV2.S COVID-19 vaccine or a placebo. V is TRBV9 and J is TRBJ2-7; the match to TRBD1 covers 11 bases. The input for sequencing was peripheral blood, taken in a trial of Ad26.COV2.S vaccine versus placebo. As DNA, the CDR3 is TGTGCCAGCAGCGCAGGGACAGGGGGTGGGTACGAGCAGTACTTC. Encoded protein: CASSAGTGGGYEQYF.